This T cell receptor (beta chain) emerged from a study of cytomegalovirus exposure and HLA in healthy donors. Trimming removed 2 bases from V and 5 bases from J; junction bases left unmatched: 6. CDR1 is SGHTA and CDR2 is FQGNSA in the germline V gene. The CDR3 extends over 15 amino acids. Points from the study as a whole: Common viral pathogens (according to a later analysis) appeared linked to several of the most significant clusters. According to an earlier analysis, most TCR beta V segments yielded productive rearrangements about 87% or about 30% of the time. Later analysis demonstrated an association between a missense DCLRE1C variant and TCR beta V- and J-gene trimming.

PCR used 60 Vbeta primers and 13 Jbeta primers. Generated by immunoSEQ multiplex PCR, the TCRdb table keeps only in-frame clones and is missing some. The sample lists around 130,000 clones; around three quarters were seen once. In the case of this clone: Its antigen remains unknown.

The sequenced sample consisted of PBMCs. The chain combines TRBV7-2 with TRBJ2-1, with 7 bases lining up with TRBD2. The receptor was isolated from a man between 18 and 29 years old in good health and CMV-seronegative. CDR3 DNA sequence: TGTGCCAGCAGCTTAACCCGCGGGAGCCACAATGAGCAGTTCTTC. Amino acid sequence: CASSLTRGSHNEQFF.